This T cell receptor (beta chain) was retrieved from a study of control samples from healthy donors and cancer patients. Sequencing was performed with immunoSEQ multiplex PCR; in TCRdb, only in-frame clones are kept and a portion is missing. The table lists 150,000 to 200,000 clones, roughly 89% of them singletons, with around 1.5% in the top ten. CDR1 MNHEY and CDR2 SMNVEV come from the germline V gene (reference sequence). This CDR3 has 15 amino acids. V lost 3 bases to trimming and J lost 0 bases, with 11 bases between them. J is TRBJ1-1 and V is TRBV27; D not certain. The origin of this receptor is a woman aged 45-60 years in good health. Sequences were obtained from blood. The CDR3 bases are TGTGCCAGCAGTTTGCGCGGTATTATGAACACTGAAGCTTTCTTT. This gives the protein CASSLRGIMNTEAFF.